Below are 31 T cell receptor beta chains sequenced from a single sample in a study of control samples from healthy donors and cancer patients. Assay: immunoSEQ multiplex PCR; the TCRdb copy retains only in-frame clones and omits some. The repertoire includes 100,000 to 120,000 clones, 83% of them detected once, and approximately 13% sits in the top ten. Sequencing input: blood. Receptors were obtained from a woman in her fifties or sixties in good health.

The V gene is TRBV6-6, the J gene TRBJ2-7; D may be TRBD1 or TRBD2 (5 bases each). Germline CDR1 MNHNY, CDR2 SVGAGI (reference sequence). This CDR3 has 14 residues. V was cut by 2 bases and J by 7 bases, with 15 bases left in between. Written as DNA, the CDR3 is TGTGCCAGCAGTTACAGCGAGGGGTCGGGAGAGCAGTACTTC. Amino acids: CASSYSEGSGEQYF.

V gene TRBV14 combines with J gene TRBJ2-5; D perhaps matches TRBD1 (5 bases). Germline V gives CDR1 SGHDN, CDR2 FVKESK. The CDR3 covers 15 residues. Between the trimmed V and J ends, which lost 0 bases and 5 bases, there was a span of 13 bases. Here the CDR3 reads CASSQDLGQAETQYF. CDR3 DNA: TGTGCCAGCAGCCAAGATTTGGGGCAGGCGGAGACCCAGTACTTC.

The chain carries TRBV18 and TRBJ1-4; no firm D call. This CDR3 contains 13 residues. Germline CDR1 reads KGHSH; CDR2 reads LQKENI. The germline V and J ends were trimmed by 3 bases and 5 bases, with 7 bases remaining between them. The CDR3 reads CASSPGLNEKLFF. The CDR3 region has the DNA TGTGCCAGCTCACCCGGGTTAAATGAAAAACTGTTTTTT.

The chain is built from TRBV5-4 and TRBJ1-1; TRBD1 might be the D (6 bases). V lost 4 bases to trimming and J lost 7 bases, with 11 bases between them. This CDR3 comprises 12 residues. Germline loops: CDR1 SGHNT, CDR2 YYREEE (reference sequence). In DNA form, the CDR3 reads TGTGCCAGCAGCCTCGTAGGGGGTGAAGCTTTCTTT. This translates into CASSLVGGEAFF.

V and J are TRBV6-5 and TRBJ1-2; 8 nucleotides agree with TRBD1. The V gene end was trimmed by 6 bases and the J gene end by 7 bases; junction bases not matched to a gene: 7. The CDR3 runs 13 residues. Germline loops: CDR1 MNHEY, CDR2 SVGAGI. CDR3 region: CASRLDRVGGYTF. The CDR3 region has the DNA TGTGCCAGCAGGCTGGACAGGGTAGGTGGCTACACCTTC.

A few counts support this clone. The rearrangement links TRBV4-2 to TRBJ2-1; no reliable D call. Deletions cut 4 bases from V and 5 bases from J, with 15 bases between. Germline V gene data show CDR1 as LGHNA and CDR2 as YNFKEQ. This CDR3 is 15 amino acids long. The CDR3: CASSPVATIDNEQFF. CDR3 nucleotide sequence: TGTGCCAGCAGCCCTGTGGCTACTATTGACAATGAGCAGTTCTTC.

The chain uses TRBV5-1 and TRBJ1-2, with unresolved D. The V end was cut by 0 bases, the J end by 8 bases, with 20 bases between. This CDR3 is 16 amino acids long. In germline, CDR1 is SGHRS, CDR2 YFSETQ. The CDR3 loop is CASSLGGYQLDHGYTF. CDR3 sequence (DNA): TGCGCCAGCAGCTTGGGCGGATATCAGCTCGATCACGGCTACACCTTC. The variable domain in full, with the rest retrieved from reference TRBV5-1 and TRBJ1-2, is KAGVTQTPRYLIKTRGQQVTLSCSPISGHRSVSWYQQTPGQGLQFLFEYFSETQRNKGNFPGRFSGRQFSNSRSEMNVSTLELGDSALYLCASSLGGYQLDHGYTFGSGTRLTVV.

The V gene is TRBV4-1, the J gene TRBJ1-1, with TRBD1 identical over 10 bases. The junction had 3 bases not matched to a gene; V was cut back by 4 bases and J by 1 base. CDR3 size: 15 residues. Germline lookup yields CDR1 MGHRA and CDR2 YSYEKL. DNA of the CDR3: TGCGCCAGCAGCCCCCGGGACAGGGGGAACACTGAAGCTTTCTTT. As protein: CASSPRDRGNTEAFF.

This sequence joins TRBV6-2 or TRBV6-3 and TRBJ2-2, with 8 bases fitting TRBD2. Losses at the gene ends were 3 bases for V and 5 bases for J; bases not matched to a gene: 14. Per the germline V gene, CDR1 is MNHEY and CDR2 is SVGEGT. The CDR3 length is 18 residues. CDR3 DNA sequence: TGTGCCAGCAGTTATAGACGCGGGAGGCCCACGAGGACCGGGGAGCTGTTTTTT. This codes for CASSYRRGRPTRTGELFF.

The chain couples TRBV2 to TRBJ2-3; 9 bases match TRBD2. Germline CDR1 SNHLY, CDR2 FYNNEI. The CDR3 totals 17 residues. Losses at the gene ends were 4 bases for V and 0 bases for J; bases not matched to a gene: 8. The CDR3 DNA sequence: TGTGCCAGCAGTGCACCCCGACTAGCGGCTAGCACAGATACGCAGTATTTT. Encoded protein: CASSAPRLAASTDTQYF.

The chain uses TRBV6-5 and TRBJ1-4; possibly TRBD1 for D (6 bases). Germline CDR1 reads MNHEY; CDR2 reads SVGAGI. V lost 5 bases and J 8 bases, leaving 15 bases between the germline ends. The CDR3 covers 14 residues. The CDR3 region has the DNA TGTGCCAGCAGTATCGACGGGGGGGCGGAAAAACTGTTTTTT. It codes for CASSIDGGAEKLFF.

The rearrangement links TRBV28 to TRBJ1-5; no definite D call. The CDR3 consists of 14 residues. Trimming removed 6 bases at V and 0 bases at J, with 9 bases between. Looked up from germline, CDR1 is MDHEN and CDR2 is SYDVKM. The chain's CDR3 is CASRVGYSNQPQHF. The CDR3 region has the DNA TGTGCCAGCAGAGTAGGGTATAGCAATCAGCCCCAGCATTTT.

V is TRBV19 and J is TRBJ2-2; TRBD2 agrees at 11 bases. This CDR3 contains 13 residues. With 4 bases clipped from V and 11 bases from J, the junction kept 3 bases outside the gene matches. Germline V gives CDR1 LNHDA, CDR2 SQIVND (reference sequence). This CDR3 reads CASSNLAGGELFF. DNA for the CDR3: TGTGCCAGTAGTAACCTAGCGGGAGGAGAGCTGTTTTTT.

The J gene is TRBJ1-1, the V gene TRBV7-3; D remains unclear. This CDR3 region has 13 residues. Germline V gene sequence: CDR1 SGHTA, CDR2 FQGTGA. V was trimmed by 4 bases and J by 1 base, leaving 7 bases between them. CDR3: CASSSQKNTEAFF. Written as DNA, the CDR3 is TGTGCCAGCAGCTCCCAGAAGAACACTGAAGCTTTCTTT.

The chain combines TRBV5-6 with TRBJ1-1, with D possibly TRBD1 on 5 matching bases. V was pared by 0 bases and J by 3 bases, with 12 bases between. The CDR3 loop spans 15 amino acids. The germline gives CDR1 SGHDT, CDR2 YYEEEE. This CDR3 is CASSLGGGLDTEAFF. The CDR3 DNA follows: TGTGCCAGCAGCTTGGGTGGGGGTTTGGACACTGAAGCTTTCTTT.

V gene TRBV10-3 combines with J gene TRBJ2-1; TRBD1 matches at 7 bases. The CDR3 has 17 amino acids. Germline loops: CDR1 ENHRY, CDR2 SYGVKD. V lost 10 bases, J lost 0 bases, and 15 bases stayed unmatched. The CDR3 loop is CANPEQGSRSSYNEQFF. The CDR3 DNA reads TGTGCCAACCCGGAACAGGGGTCCCGGAGCTCCTACAATGAGCAGTTCTTC.

V and J are TRBV11-1 and TRBJ2-7; no clear D. Germline V lookup: CDR1 SGHAT, CDR2 FQDESV (reference sequence). Between the trimmed V and J ends, which lost 1 base and 6 bases, there was a span of 10 bases. The CDR3 consists of 13 residues. The CDR3 here is CASSLDRSVEQYF. The CDR3 DNA follows: TGTGCCAGCAGCTTAGACAGAAGCGTCGAGCAGTACTTC.

The V and J genes are TRBV28 and TRBJ1-1, with D uncertain. The CDR3 is 15 residues long. Germline V lookup: CDR1 MDHEN, CDR2 SYDVKM. V was clipped by 10 bases and J by 5 bases, with 23 bases between them. This CDR3 reads CATNRASFWGTEAFF. The CDR3 DNA sequence: TGTGCCACCAATAGGGCCTCGTTTTGGGGAACTGAAGCTTTCTTT.

A remark on this clone: The germline gene is not matched at one end of the junction; a read error may be the cause. The rearrangement uses TRBV7-7 and TRBJ2-2; TRBD2 matches 15 bases. Germline CDR1 and CDR2: SSHAT and FNYEAQ (reference sequence). This CDR3 contains 16 residues. CDR3 nucleotide sequence: TGTGCTAGCAGCTCGGGACTAGCGGGGGGCGGCGGGGAGCTGTTTTTT. Protein sequence: CASSSGLAGGGGELFF.

The DNA of the CDR3 is TGTGCCAGCCAACGACTAGCGGGGGCCTTAGAAAACAATGAGCAGTTCTTC. Amino acid sequence: CASQRLAGALENNEQFF. The V gene is TRBV2, the J gene TRBJ2-1; TRBD2 matches at 12 bases. This CDR3 is built from 17 residues. Germline loops: CDR1 SNHLY, CDR2 FYNNEI. V lost 8 bases, J lost 5 bases, and 13 bases stayed unmatched.

This clone showed up just once. This chain uses TRBV1 with TRBJ2-3; the table calls TRBD2, which could not be checked here. TRBV1 corresponds to a pseudogene. The CDR3 covers 13 residues. CDR3 coding DNA: TGCACCAGCAGCCAAGATAAGCGGAGTACGCAGTATTTT. Amino acids: CTSSQDKRSTQYF.

The chain carries TRBV25-1 and TRBJ2-1; D is unresolved. V was trimmed by 3 bases and J by 6 bases, leaving 6 bases between them. Per germline, CDR1 MGHDK and CDR2 SYGVNS. The CDR3 has 12 amino acids. CDR3 DNA: TGTGCCAGCAGTGAGTTGGGCAATGAGCAGTTCTTC. Translating gives CASSELGNEQFF.

The rearrangement links TRBV5-4 to TRBJ1-1, with D possibly matching TRBD1 (5 bases). The CDR3 has 15 residues. CDR1 is SGHNT, CDR2 YYREEE, per germline (reference sequence). With 7 bases removed from V and 1 base from J, the gap between germline ends came to 17 bases. The CDR3 loop reads CASSSFRRGNTEAFF. For the CDR3, the DNA is TGTGCCAGCTCCTCCTTTCGTAGGGGGAACACTGAAGCTTTCTTT.

CDR3 sequence (DNA): TGTGCCAGCAGCTTGGTAAGGCAGGGGAAGACTGAAGCTTTCTTT. Protein sequence: CASSLVRQGKTEAFF. The chain carries TRBV5-4 and TRBJ1-1, with D tentatively TRBD1 (6 bases). The germline V gene encodes CDR1 SGHNT and CDR2 YYREEE (reference sequence). The CDR3 has 15 amino acids. V lost 0 bases to trimming and J lost 5 bases, with 14 bases between them.

The J gene is TRBJ2-1, the V gene TRBV11-2; 9 bases map to TRBD1. CDR3 length equals 17 residues. Germline CDR1 and CDR2: SGHAT and FQNNGV. Unmatched junction bases numbered 15, after V lost 5 bases and J lost 7 bases. The CDR3 nucleotides read TGTGCCAGCAGCGTGACGACAGGGGGTACTAGTAAGAATGAGCAGTTCTTC. This encodes CASSVTTGGTSKNEQFF.

This clone has a single count. This chain joins TRBV7-2 and TRBJ2-5; the D call may be TRBD1 or TRBD2 (5 bases each). V was shortened by 5 bases and J by 5 bases, with 15 bases between the two germline ends. Germline assignment: CDR1 SGHTA and CDR2 FQGNSA. The length of the CDR3 is 14 residues. Here the CDR3 DNA reads TGTGCCAGCAGCGCCAGAGGGGTGGGGGAGACCCAGTACTTC. Translation gives CASSARGVGETQYF.

As to this clone: The identical CDR3 is also encoded by other nucleotide sequences in the sample. This chain joins TRBV7-3 and TRBJ2-1; 9 nucleotides match TRBD1. With 3 bases clipped from V and 4 bases from J, the junction kept 7 bases outside the gene matches. Looked up from germline, CDR1 is SGHTA and CDR2 is FQGTGA. The CDR3 has 16 residues. The CDR3: CASSFRQGGRYNEQFF. The CDR3 DNA reads as TGTGCCAGCAGCTTTCGACAGGGGGGGCGGTACAATGAGCAGTTCTTC.

The genes are TRBV7-8 and TRBJ2-2; the D gene is possibly TRBD2 (6 bases). Germline values: CDR1 SGHVS, CDR2 FQNEAQ. V gave up 5 bases and J gave up 6 bases, with 10 bases separating them. This CDR3 has 13 amino acids. CDR3 protein: CASSRTSPGELFF. The CDR3 nucleotides are TGTGCCAGCAGCCGAACTAGCCCCGGGGAGCTGTTTTTT.

The chain recombines TRBV27 with TRBJ1-5, with D unclear. Germline assignment: CDR1 MNHEY and CDR2 SMNVEV (reference sequence). The ends were cut back, 5 bases at V and 1 base at J, with 9 bases in the middle. The CDR3 spans 14 residues. CDR3 loop: CASSHTISNQPQHF. CDR3 in DNA: TGTGCCAGCAGTCACACAATAAGCAATCAGCCCCAGCATTTT.

This chain links TRBV5-4 with TRBJ1-2; 8 bases line up with TRBD1. Germline CDR1 is SGHNT and CDR2 is YYREEE (reference sequence). This CDR3 region has 14 residues. V lost 4 bases, J lost 4 bases, and 6 bases stayed unmatched. CDR3 in amino acids: CASSRRGQGYGYTF. The CDR3 DNA reads TGTGCCAGCAGCCGCAGGGGGCAGGGCTATGGCTACACCTTC. Full variable domain (missing parts from reference TRBV5-4 and TRBJ1-2): ETGVTQSPTHLIKTRGQQVTLRCSSQSGHNTVSWYQQALGQGPQFIFQYYREEENGRGNFPPRFSGLQFPNYSSELNVNALELDDSALYLCASSRRGQGYGYTFGSGTRLTVV.

CDR3 sequence reads: CASSLSDSPQKLFF. The CDR3 nucleotides are TGTGCCAGCAGTTTATCCGACAGCCCTCAAAAACTGTTTTTT. The rearrangement joins TRBV6-6 to TRBJ1-4; possible D gene TRBD1, 5 bases. This CDR3 has 14 residues. Trimming took off 4 bases at V and 9 bases at J, with 15 bases between the two ends. Germline CDR1 is MNHNY and CDR2 is SVGAGI (reference sequence).